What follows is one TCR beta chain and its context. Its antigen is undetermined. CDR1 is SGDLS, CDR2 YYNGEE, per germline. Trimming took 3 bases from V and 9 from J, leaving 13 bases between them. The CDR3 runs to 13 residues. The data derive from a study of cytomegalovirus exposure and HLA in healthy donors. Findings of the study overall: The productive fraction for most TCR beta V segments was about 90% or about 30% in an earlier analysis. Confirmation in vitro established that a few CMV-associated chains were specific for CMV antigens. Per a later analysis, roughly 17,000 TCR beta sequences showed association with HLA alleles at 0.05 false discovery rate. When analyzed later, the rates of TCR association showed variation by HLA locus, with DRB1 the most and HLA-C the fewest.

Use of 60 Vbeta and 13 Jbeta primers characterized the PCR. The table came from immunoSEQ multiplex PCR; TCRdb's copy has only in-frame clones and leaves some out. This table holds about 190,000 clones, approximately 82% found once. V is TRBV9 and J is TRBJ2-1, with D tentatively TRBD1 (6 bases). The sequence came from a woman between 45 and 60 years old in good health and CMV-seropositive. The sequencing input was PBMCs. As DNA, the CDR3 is TGTGCCAGCAGCGCAGGGGCGGGTTCTGAGCAGTTCTTC. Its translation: CASSAGAGSEQFF.